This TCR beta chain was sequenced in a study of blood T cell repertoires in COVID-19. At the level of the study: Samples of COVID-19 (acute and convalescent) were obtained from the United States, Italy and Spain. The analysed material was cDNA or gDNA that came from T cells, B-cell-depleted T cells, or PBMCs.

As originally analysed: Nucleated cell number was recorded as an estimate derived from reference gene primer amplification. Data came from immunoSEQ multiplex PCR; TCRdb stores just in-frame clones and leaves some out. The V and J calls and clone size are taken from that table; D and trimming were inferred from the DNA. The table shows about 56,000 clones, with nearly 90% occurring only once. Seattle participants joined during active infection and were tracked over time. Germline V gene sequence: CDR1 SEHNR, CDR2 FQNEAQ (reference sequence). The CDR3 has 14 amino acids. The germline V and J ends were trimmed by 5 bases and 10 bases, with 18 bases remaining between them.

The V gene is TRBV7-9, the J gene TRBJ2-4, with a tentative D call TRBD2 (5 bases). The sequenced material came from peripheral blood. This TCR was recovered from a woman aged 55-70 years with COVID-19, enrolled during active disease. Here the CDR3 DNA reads TGTGCCAGCAGCCACGACCCCCATCGGGATATTCAGTACTTC. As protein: CASSHDPHRDIQYF.